The 3 T cell receptor beta chains given below trace back to one sample, sequenced in a study of cytomegalovirus exposure and HLA in healthy donors. The PCR had 60 Vbeta and 13 Jbeta primers. Some clones are missing from TCRdb's copy, which holds only in-frame ones; the method was immunoSEQ multiplex PCR. The sample lists around 140,000 clones, approximately 75% occurring once. Sample: PBMCs. All receptors derive from a man over 45 in good health and CMV-seropositive.

V is TRBV5-1 and J is TRBJ1-1, with a weak D call TRBD1 (5 bases). The CDR3 contains 15 residues. V was pared by 1 base and J by 0 bases, with 10 bases between. Germline assignment: CDR1 SGHRS and CDR2 YFSETQ. Written as DNA, the CDR3 is TGCGCCAGCAGCTTGCGCGCCAGGGTGAACACTGAAGCTTTCTTT. Translation gives CASSLRARVNTEAFF.

This clone appeared a single time. V usage is TRBV11-2 and J usage is TRBJ1-5, with D maybe TRBD1 (5 bases). With 0 bases removed from V and 6 bases from J, the gap between germline ends came to 9 bases. The CDR3 spans 14 residues. CDR1 is SGHAT and CDR2 is FQNNGV in the germline V gene. The CDR3 sequence: CASSLDGGGQPQHF. CDR3 DNA: TGTGCCAGCAGCTTAGACGGGGGAGGTCAGCCCCAGCATTTT.

This chain links TRBV2 with TRBJ1-1; no clear D gene. Germline V gives CDR1 SNHLY, CDR2 FYNNEI. The CDR3 runs to 13 residues. Trimming pared 7 bases from V and 1 base from J, leaving 10 bases between. The chain's CDR3 is CASKLGRNTEAFF. DNA of the CDR3: TGTGCCAGCAAGTTGGGGAGGAACACTGAAGCTTTCTTT.